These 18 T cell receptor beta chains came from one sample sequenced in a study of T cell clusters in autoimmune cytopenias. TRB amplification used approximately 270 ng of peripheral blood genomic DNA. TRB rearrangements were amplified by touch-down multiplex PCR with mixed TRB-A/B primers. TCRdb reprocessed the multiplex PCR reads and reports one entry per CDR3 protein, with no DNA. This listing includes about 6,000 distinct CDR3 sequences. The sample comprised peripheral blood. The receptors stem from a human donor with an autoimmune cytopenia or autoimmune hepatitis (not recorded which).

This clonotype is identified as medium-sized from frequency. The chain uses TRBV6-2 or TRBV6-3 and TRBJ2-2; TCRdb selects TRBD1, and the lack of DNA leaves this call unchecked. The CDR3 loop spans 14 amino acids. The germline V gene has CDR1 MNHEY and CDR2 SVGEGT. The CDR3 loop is CASRGQGGTGELFF.

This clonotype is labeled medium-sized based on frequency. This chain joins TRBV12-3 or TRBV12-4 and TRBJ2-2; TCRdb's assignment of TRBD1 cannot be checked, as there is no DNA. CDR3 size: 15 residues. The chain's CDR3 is CASSSDRENTGELFF.

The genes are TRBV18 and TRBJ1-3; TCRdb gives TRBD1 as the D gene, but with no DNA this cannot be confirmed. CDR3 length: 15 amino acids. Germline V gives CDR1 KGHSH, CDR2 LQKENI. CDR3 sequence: CASSQDRVTGNTIYF.

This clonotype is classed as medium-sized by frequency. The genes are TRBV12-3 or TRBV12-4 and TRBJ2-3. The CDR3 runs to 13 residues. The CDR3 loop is CASSIGTTDTQYF.

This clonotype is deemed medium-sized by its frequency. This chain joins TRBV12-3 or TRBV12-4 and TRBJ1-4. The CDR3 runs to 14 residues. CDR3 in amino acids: CASTRRAGDEKLFF.

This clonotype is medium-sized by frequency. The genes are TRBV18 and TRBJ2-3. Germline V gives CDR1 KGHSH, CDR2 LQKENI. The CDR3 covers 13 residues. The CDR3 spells CASSLDSSDTQYF.

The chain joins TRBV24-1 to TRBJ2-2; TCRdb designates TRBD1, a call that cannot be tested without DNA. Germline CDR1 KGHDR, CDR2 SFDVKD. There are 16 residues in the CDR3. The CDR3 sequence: CATSDRTGRGNGELFF.

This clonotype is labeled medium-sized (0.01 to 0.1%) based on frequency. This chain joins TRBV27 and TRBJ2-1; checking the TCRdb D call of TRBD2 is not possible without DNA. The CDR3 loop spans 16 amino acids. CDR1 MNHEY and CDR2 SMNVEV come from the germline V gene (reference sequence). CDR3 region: CASSPSAGVPPKEQFF.

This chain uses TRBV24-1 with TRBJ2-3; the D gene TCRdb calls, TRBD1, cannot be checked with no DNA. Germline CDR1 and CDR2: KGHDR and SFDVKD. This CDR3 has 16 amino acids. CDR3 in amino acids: CATSELAGRSTDTQYF.

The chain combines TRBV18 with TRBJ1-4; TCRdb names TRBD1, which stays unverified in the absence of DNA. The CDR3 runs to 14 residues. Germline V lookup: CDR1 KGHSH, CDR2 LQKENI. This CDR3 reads CASSPTGGTEKLFF.

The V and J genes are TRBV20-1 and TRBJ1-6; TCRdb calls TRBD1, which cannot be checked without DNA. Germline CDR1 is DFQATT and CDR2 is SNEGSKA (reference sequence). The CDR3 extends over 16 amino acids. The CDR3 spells CSATRTGQGYNSPLHF.

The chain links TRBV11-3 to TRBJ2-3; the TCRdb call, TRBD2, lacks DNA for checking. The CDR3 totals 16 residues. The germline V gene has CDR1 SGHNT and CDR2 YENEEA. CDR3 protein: CASSFRSGGRTDTQYF.

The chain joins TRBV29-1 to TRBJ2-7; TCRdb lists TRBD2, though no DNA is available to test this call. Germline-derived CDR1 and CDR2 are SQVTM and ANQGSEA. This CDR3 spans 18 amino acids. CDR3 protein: CSVEIPGLAGERSYEQYF.

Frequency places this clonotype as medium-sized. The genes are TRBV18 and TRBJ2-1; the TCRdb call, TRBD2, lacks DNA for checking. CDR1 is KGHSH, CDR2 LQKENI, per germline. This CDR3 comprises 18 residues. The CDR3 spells CASSPPGLAGGSYNEQFF.

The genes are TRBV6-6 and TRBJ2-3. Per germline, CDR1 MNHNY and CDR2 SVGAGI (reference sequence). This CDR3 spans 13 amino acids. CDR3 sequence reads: CASSYSLHDAQYF.

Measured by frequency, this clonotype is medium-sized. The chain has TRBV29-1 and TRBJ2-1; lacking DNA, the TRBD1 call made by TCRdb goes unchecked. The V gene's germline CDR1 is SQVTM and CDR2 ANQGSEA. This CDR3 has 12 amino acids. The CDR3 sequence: CSVQDRDNEQFF.

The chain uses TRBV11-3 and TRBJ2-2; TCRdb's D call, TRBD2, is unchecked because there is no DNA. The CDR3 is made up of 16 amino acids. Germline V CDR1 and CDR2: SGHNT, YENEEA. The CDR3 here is CASSLNPAGGPGELFF.

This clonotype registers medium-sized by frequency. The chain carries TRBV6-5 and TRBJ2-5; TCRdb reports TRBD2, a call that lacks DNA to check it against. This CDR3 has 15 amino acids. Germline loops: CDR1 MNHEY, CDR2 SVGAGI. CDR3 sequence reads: CASSPRTSIGETQYF.